One sample yielded the 5 T cell receptor beta chains listed below, sequenced in a study of CD8+ T cells in alopecia areata. Sequencing relied on a cDNA template that was reverse transcribed from extracted RNA. Only in-frame clones appear in the TCRdb table, and some are missing; sequencing was by immunoSEQ multiplex PCR. This repertoire shows a few hundred thousand clones, approximately 38% found once; its top ten account for roughly 0.5%. Treatment indicated: oral pan-JAK inhibitor, 5-10 mg twice daily. The sequencing used CD4+ T cells sorted from blood, collected at approximately week 30, from a patient treated with tofacitinib. These receptors came from a human donor with alopecia areata.

This clone was found a few times. The CDR3 DNA sequence: TGTGCCTGGAGTGTCGGGGGTCGGATGAGCTCTGGGGCCAACGTCCTGACTTTC. Translation gives CAWSVGGRMSSGANVLTF. The chain combines TRBV30 with TRBJ2-6, with D tentatively TRBD2 (6 bases). Trimming took 0 bases from V and 0 from J, leaving 15 bases between them. Germline CDR1 reads GTSNPN; CDR2 reads SVGIG (reference sequence). The CDR3 runs 18 residues.

V gene TRBV7-2 combines with J gene TRBJ1-5; D is perhaps TRBD1 (6 bases). This CDR3 has 16 amino acids. Trimming took 5 bases from V and 6 from J, leaving 20 bases between them. Germline lookup yields CDR1 SGHTA and CDR2 FQGNSA. The CDR3 DNA follows: TGTGCCAGCAGCCAGATGGGGGCCACTCTCCGTCAGCCCCAGCATTTT. This translates into CASSQMGATLRQPQHF.

In this sample, this clone turned up a few times. This chain links TRBV23-1 with TRBJ2-7; a possible D gene is TRBD2 (5 bases). TRBV23-1 is an ORF, and what it does is uncertain. This CDR3 is 14 amino acids long. V was pared by 7 bases and J by 5 bases, with 18 bases between. The CDR3 loop is CASIPGKVTNEQYF. As DNA, the CDR3 is TGCGCCAGCATTCCCGGGAAGGTAACGAACGAGCAGTACTTC.

The rearrangement joins TRBV9 to TRBJ2-1; TRBD2 aligns across 9 bases. Germline V gene sequence: CDR1 SGDLS, CDR2 YYNGEE. The trim removed 5 bases at V and 1 base at J, leaving 13 bases unmatched. This CDR3 is 18 amino acids long. CDR3 sequence: CASSSGGQLGWSYNEQFF. The CDR3 DNA follows: TGTGCCAGCAGTAGCGGGGGCCAGTTGGGGTGGTCCTACAATGAGCAGTTCTTC.

The CDR3 DNA reads as TGTGCCAGCGTCCGGACTAGCGGGGGGCAAGAGACCCAGTACTTC. Its protein product is CASVRTSGGQETQYF. The chain is built from TRBV6-5 and TRBJ2-5; TRBD2 matches 14 bases. The CDR3 runs 15 residues. From germline, CDR1 is MNHEY and CDR2 SVGAGI. Trimming took 8 bases from V and 2 from J; bases not matched to a gene: 4.